This T cell receptor beta chain was sequenced in a study of T cell responses to AZD1222 COVID-19 vaccine (dated by TCRdb to the early 2020s). Regarding the research as a whole: TCR sequencing was performed for roughly 250 trial participants, of whom about 200 were given two doses of AZD1222 and 26 were given two doses of MenACWY control vaccine. Trial participants were enrolled by age into 18-55, 56-69 and 70-plus year subgroups, with around 140, 26 and 57 TCR-sequenced participants respectively.

This specimen's time point label, per the study, means: about 28 days (+/-7) after the second vaccine dose. Because spike-specific TCR depth and breadth did not differ between the two schedules, AZD1222 recipients who got a second dose at roughly 4 weeks were pooled with those who got a second dose at roughly 12 weeks. Vaccinee samples were obtained from the UK trials COV001 and COV002, which included a single-blind randomized controlled phase 2/3 trial of AZD1222 (ChAdOx1 nCoV-19) in healthy adults. For TCRbeta chain sequencing, PBMC samples were collected from trial participants at day 0 and at day 28 after the second dose. As concerns this clone: This clone's antigen is unknown. No base quality values were provided; no much bigger clone lies one nucleotide off.

The trim is 4 bases for V and 1 base for J, with a gap of 8 bases between the germline ends. Its CDR3 holds 13 amino acids, cysteine through phenylalanine. The DNA shown is the 39-base CDR3, in frame from base 1. Study-level results and caveats: In the small 56-69-year group, the increase in depth fell short of significance, most likely because of low power. Reportedly, almost half of the unique spike-specific TCRs recognized epitopes lying outside the regions that are mutated in the B.1.351 and B.1.1.7 variants. No day 14 peak-response samples were available, so repertoires were characterized only after the peak T cell response. The whole spike protein was spanned by vaccine-associated CD4 TCRs, and dominant responses were seen in regions 160-218 and 743-854. Spike-specific TCR breadth and depth rose significantly after two AZD1222 doses compared with day 0 and with MenACWY recipients. Conclusions about previously exposed vaccinees are limited, since just five or six AZD1222 recipients were seropositive for SARS-CoV-2 at baseline. Participants were mostly white British, with more females than males. The authors suggested clonal diversity may have been underestimated.

The CDR3 regions of human TCRbeta chains were analyzed by immunosequencing. The original methods were these. TCRs in the repertoires were compared against a reference library of SARS-CoV-2-specific TCRs that had been generated with the MIRA antigen-specificity platform. Breadth meant the fraction of unique TCRs that were SARS-CoV-2-associated, whereas depth meant the fraction of total T cells that were SARS-CoV-2-associated. Each spike-specific TCR was assigned to its reactive spike region and to a CD4 or CD8 class using the MIRA data. Log10-transformed breadth and depth values were compared by one-way ANOVA with Sidak's multiple comparisons tests. TCRdb took this table from immuneACCESS and kept in-frame rearrangements with V and J called. Such tables lack part of the clones; where checked against another copy, unresolved V genes explain under half of the gap, and the rest is unexplained. Clone size and the V and J calls come from that table; the DNA yielded D and trimming. This sample comprises about 83,000 clones, around 85% of them detected only once. Roughly 3.6% of the sample goes to the ten largest clones.

This TCR came from an adult who received the AZD1222 COVID-19 vaccine. The chain couples TRBV12-3 or TRBV12-4 to TRBJ2-7, with the D gene uncertain. The sequencing used peripheral blood, collected 28 days after the second AZD1222 dose. The nucleotide sequence reads as follows: TGTGCCAGCAGTTACGAGTTATCCTACGAGCAGTACTTC. Its coded protein is CASSYELSYEQYF.